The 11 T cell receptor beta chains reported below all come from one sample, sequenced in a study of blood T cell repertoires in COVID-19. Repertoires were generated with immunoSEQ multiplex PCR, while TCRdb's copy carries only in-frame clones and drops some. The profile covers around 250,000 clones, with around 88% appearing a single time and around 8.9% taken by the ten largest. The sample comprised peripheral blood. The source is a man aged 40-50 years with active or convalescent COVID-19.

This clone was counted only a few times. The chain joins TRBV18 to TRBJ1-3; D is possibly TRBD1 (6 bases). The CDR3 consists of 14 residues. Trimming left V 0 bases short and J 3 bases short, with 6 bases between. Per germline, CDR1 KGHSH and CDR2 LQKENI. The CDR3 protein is CASSPPTGGNTIYF. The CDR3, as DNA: TGTGCCAGCTCACCACCGACAGGTGGAAACACCATATATTTT. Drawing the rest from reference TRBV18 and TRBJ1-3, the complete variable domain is NAGVMQNPRHLVRRRGQEARLRCSPMKGHSHVYWYRQLPEEGLKFMVYLQKENIIDESGMPKERFSAEFPKEGPSILRIQQVVRGDSAAYFCASSPPTGGNTIYFGEGSWLTVV.

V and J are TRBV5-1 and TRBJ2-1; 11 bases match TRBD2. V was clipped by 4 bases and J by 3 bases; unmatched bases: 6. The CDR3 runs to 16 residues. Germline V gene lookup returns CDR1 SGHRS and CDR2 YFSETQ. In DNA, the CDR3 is TGCGCCAGCAGCCTGGGACTAGCGGTCTACTACAATGAGCAGTTCTTC. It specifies CASSLGLAVYYNEQFF.

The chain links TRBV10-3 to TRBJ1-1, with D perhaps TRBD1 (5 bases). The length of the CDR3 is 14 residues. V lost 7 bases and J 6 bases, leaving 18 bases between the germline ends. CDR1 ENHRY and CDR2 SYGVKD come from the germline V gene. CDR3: CAINRGRGVAEAFF. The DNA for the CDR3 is TGTGCCATCAATCGGGGCCGGGGGGTCGCTGAAGCTTTCTTT.

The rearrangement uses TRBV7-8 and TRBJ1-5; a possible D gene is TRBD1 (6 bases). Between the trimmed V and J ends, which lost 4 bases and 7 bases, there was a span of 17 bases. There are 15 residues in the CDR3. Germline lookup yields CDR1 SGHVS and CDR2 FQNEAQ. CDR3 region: CASSSRDTGGQPQHF. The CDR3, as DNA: TGTGCCAGCAGCTCCCGGGACACGGGGGGGCAGCCCCAGCATTTT.

CDR3 coding DNA: TGTGCCAGCAGCGATAGCGGACTCAATGAGCAGTTCTTC. Protein product: CASSDSGLNEQFF. The chain is built from TRBV13 and TRBJ2-1, with a weak D call TRBD2 (6 bases). Trimming cost V 5 bases and J 6 bases, with 11 bases left between them. CDR3 size: 13 residues. Germline loops: CDR1 PRHDT, CDR2 FYEKMQ (reference sequence).

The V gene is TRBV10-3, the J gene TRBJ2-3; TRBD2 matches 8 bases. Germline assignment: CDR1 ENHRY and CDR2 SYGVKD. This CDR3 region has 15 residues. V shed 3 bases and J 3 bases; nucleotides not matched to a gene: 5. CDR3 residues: CAISDSGLATDTQYF. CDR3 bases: TGTGCCATCAGTGACTCAGGACTAGCAACAGATACGCAGTATTTT.

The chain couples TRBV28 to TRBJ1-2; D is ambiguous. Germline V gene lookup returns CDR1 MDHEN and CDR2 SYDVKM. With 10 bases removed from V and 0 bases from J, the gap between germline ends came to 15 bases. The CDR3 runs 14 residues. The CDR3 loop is CATSGKPTNYGYTF. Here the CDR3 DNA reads TGTGCCACCTCGGGGAAACCTACTAACTATGGCTACACCTTC.

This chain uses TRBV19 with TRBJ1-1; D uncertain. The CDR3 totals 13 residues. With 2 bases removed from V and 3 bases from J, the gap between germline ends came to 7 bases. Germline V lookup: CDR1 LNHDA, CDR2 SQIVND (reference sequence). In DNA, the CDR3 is TGTGCCAGTAGTATATCACAGCACACTGAAGCTTTCTTT. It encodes CASSISQHTEAFF.

The DNA for the CDR3 is TGTGCCAGCAGTCCCTCCTACGCGTCTAGCACAGATACGCAGTATTTT. This sequence encodes CASSPSYASSTDTQYF. This chain links TRBV6-4 with TRBJ2-3; D is undetermined. Germline CDR1 is MRHNA and CDR2 is SNTAGT. The V end lost 5 bases, the J end lost 0 bases, and 15 bases lay between the germline ends. The CDR3 is 16 residues long.

CDR3 nucleotides: TGTGCCAGCAGTGATACAGGACAGGCGACTTCACCCCTCCACTTT. Protein product: CASSDTGQATSPLHF. V gene TRBV2 combines with J gene TRBJ1-6; 7 bases agree with TRBD1. This CDR3 has 15 residues. Trimming at V came to 3 bases and at J to 9 bases, leaving 8 bases not matched to a gene. Germline CDR1 reads SNHLY; CDR2 reads FYNNEI.

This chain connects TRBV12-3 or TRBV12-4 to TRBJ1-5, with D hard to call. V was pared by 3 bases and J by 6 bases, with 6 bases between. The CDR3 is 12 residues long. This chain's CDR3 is CASSFGTQPQHF. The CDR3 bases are TGTGCCAGCAGTTTTGGCACTCAGCCCCAGCATTTT.